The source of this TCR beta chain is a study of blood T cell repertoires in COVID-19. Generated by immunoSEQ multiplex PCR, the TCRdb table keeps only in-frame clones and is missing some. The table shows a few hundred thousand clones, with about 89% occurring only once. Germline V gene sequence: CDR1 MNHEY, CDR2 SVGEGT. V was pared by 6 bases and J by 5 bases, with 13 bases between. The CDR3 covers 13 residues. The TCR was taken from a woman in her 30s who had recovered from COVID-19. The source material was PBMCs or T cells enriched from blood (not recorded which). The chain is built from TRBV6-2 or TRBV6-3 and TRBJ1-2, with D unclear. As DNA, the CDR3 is TGTGCCAGCAGCAACGCGGGGATTTATGGCTACACCTTC. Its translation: CASSNAGIYGYTF.